A single sample is the source of the 13 T cell receptor beta chains below, sequenced in a study of coeliac disease. Profiled with immunoSEQ multiplex PCR; TCRdb holds only in-frame clones, not every one. The table lists several thousand clones, approximately 75% of them singletons. Sequencing input: lamina propria lymphocytes from the gut. The receptors shown here come from a woman younger than 30 with active celiac disease.

The chain is built from TRBV5-1 and TRBJ2-3; possible D gene TRBD2, 5 bases. V gave up 7 bases and J gave up 2 bases, with 11 bases separating them. The CDR3 is 13 amino acids. CDR1 SGHRS and CDR2 YFSETQ come from the germline V gene. CDR3 DNA sequence: TGCGCCAGCGGGAGTGGCCTCACAGATACGCAGTATTTT. This gives the protein CASGSGLTDTQYF.

The chain links TRBV10-3 to TRBJ2-7, with 10 bases matching TRBD2. The CDR3 has 13 amino acids. Losses at the gene ends were 11 bases for V and 5 bases for J; bases not matched to a gene: 9. Germline CDR1 ENHRY, CDR2 SYGVKD. The CDR3 loop is CASAGLAGDEQYF. The CDR3 DNA follows: TGTGCCTCCGCTGGGCTAGCGGGAGACGAGCAGTACTTC.

In DNA, the CDR3 is TGCAGCGTTCCCATTGGGGGCGTGAACACTGAAGCTTTCTTT. It translates to CSVPIGGVNTEAFF. The rearrangement uses TRBV29-1 and TRBJ1-1; weak D call: TRBD1 (6 bases). The germline V and J ends were trimmed by 5 bases and 0 bases, with 13 bases remaining between them. CDR1 is SQVTM and CDR2 is ANQGSEA in the germline V gene. The CDR3 contains 14 residues. Full variable domain (remainder filled in from reference TRBV29-1 and TRBJ1-1): SAVISQKPSRDICQRGTSLTIQCQVDSQVTMMFWYRQQPGQSLTLIATANQGSEATYESGFVIDKFPISRPNLTFSTLTVSNMSPEDSSIYLCSVPIGGVNTEAFFGQGTRLTVV.

The chain combines TRBV19 with TRBJ1-5; D may be TRBD1 (5 bases). Germline assignment: CDR1 LNHDA and CDR2 SQIVND (reference sequence). The V end was cut by 5 bases, the J end by 7 bases, with 12 bases between. The CDR3 has 13 residues. CDR3: CASSVGSGQPQHF. CDR3 sequence (DNA): TGTGCCAGTAGTGTCGGTTCAGGGCAGCCCCAGCATTTT.

The chain joins TRBV5-1 to TRBJ2-7; 8 bases map to TRBD1. This CDR3 is built from 16 residues. V shed 0 bases, J shed 2 bases, and the junction held 7 bases outside the gene matches. Germline CDR1 is SGHRS and CDR2 is YFSETQ. The CDR3 region is CASSLGGTGVAYEQYF. CDR3 DNA: TGCGCCAGCAGCTTGGGCGGGACAGGAGTAGCCTACGAGCAGTACTTC.

The chain employs TRBV2 and TRBJ1-5; 8 positions match TRBD1. The CDR3 sequence is 13 residues long. Germline CDR1 SNHLY, CDR2 FYNNEI. J lost 5 bases, V lost 8 bases, and 5 bases had no gene match. The CDR3 sequence is CASGHRGDQPQHF. The CDR3 DNA is TGTGCCAGCGGGCACAGGGGGGATCAGCCCCAGCATTTT.

In this sample, this clone turned up once. A junction boundary mismatches the germline segment, possibly from a read error. This chain joins TRBV14 and TRBJ2-1, with D tentatively TRBD2 (5 bases). The CDR3 extends over 15 amino acids. Germline lookup yields CDR1 SGHDN and CDR2 FVKESK. As DNA, the CDR3 is TGTGCCAGCAGCACGCGGGTGAGCTCCTACAATGGGCAGTTCTTC. Its protein is CASSTRVSSYNGQFF.

The genes are TRBV4-2 and TRBJ1-6; 8 positions match TRBD1. Germline assignment: CDR1 LGHNA and CDR2 YNFKEQ. Trimming removed 7 bases from V and 9 bases from J; junction bases left unmatched: 8. The CDR3 contains 14 residues. The CDR3 here is CASTSDRVVSPLHF. The CDR3 bases are TGTGCCAGCACCTCGGACAGGGTGGTTTCACCCCTCCACTTT.

The chain has TRBV6-1 and TRBJ1-1; 7 positions match TRBD1. Trimming took 6 bases from V and 1 from J; bases not matched to a gene: 5. In germline, CDR1 is MNHNS, CDR2 SASEGT. The CDR3 is made up of 14 amino acids. The CDR3 region has the DNA TGTGCCAGCAGGACCGGGACAGCGAACACTGAAGCTTTCTTT. Encoded protein: CASRTGTANTEAFF.

The chain joins TRBV4-2 to TRBJ2-6; 10 bases are a match to TRBD1. Trimming took 0 bases from V and 2 from J; bases not matched to a gene: 10. This CDR3 comprises 20 residues. The germline CDR1 and CDR2 sequences are LGHNA and YNFKEQ. CDR3 sequence reads: CASSQDLWTGGTTGANVLTF. CDR3 coding DNA: TGTGCCAGCAGCCAAGATCTATGGACAGGGGGAACCACTGGGGCCAACGTCCTGACTTTC.

This clone turned up a few times. The CDR3 DNA follows: TGTGCCAGCACCCCAAGGGGGGTGCGGGAGCCCTACGAGCAGTACTTC. Protein: CASTPRGVREPYEQYF. The gene calls are TRBV28 and TRBJ2-7; the D gene is possibly TRBD2 (7 bases). V was shortened by 7 bases and J by 2 bases, with 21 bases between the two germline ends. This CDR3 is built from 16 residues. Looked up from germline, CDR1 is MDHEN and CDR2 is SYDVKM.

The V call is TRBV7-9, the J call TRBJ1-5; 7 bases are shared with TRBD1. The CDR3 runs to 16 residues. Germline V gene lookup returns CDR1 SEHNR and CDR2 FQNEAQ (reference sequence). J was trimmed by 1 base and V by 6 bases; bases with no gene match: 9. In nucleotides, the CDR3 is TGTGCCAGCAGAAACAGGGGAGCAGGAAGCAATCAGCCCCAGCATTTT. This translates into CASRNRGAGSNQPQHF.

This rearrangement joins TRBV4-2 to TRBJ2-3; possible D gene TRBD2, 6 bases. V was cut by 1 base and J by 4 bases, with 12 bases left in between. This CDR3 is 15 amino acids long. CDR1 is LGHNA and CDR2 is YNFKEQ in the germline V gene. The CDR3: CASSQVGLFPDTQYF. CDR3 nucleotides: TGTGCCAGCAGCCAAGTAGGACTATTCCCAGATACGCAGTATTTT.